This T cell receptor (beta chain) stems from a study of shared clonotypes between healthy human individuals. CDR3 size: 12 residues. Germline values: CDR1 ENHRY, CDR2 SYGVKD. V was clipped by 3 bases and J by 14 bases, with 14 bases between them. This table comes from immunoSEQ multiplex PCR, and its TCRdb copy is limited to in-frame clones, with some not included. The sample consists of over a million clones, about four fifths of them appearing once. This clonotype was sampled from a man younger than 35 in good health. Some clones in this sample may be carry-over from other donors' samples. The rearrangement links TRBV10-3 to TRBJ2-1; D not certain. The sequenced material came from memory CD4+ T cells from PBMCs. Described subset: CD45RA-negative fraction. The CDR3: CAISERLEVEFF. The CDR3 DNA sequence: TGTGCCATCAGTGAAAGGCTTGAAGTAGAGTTCTTC.